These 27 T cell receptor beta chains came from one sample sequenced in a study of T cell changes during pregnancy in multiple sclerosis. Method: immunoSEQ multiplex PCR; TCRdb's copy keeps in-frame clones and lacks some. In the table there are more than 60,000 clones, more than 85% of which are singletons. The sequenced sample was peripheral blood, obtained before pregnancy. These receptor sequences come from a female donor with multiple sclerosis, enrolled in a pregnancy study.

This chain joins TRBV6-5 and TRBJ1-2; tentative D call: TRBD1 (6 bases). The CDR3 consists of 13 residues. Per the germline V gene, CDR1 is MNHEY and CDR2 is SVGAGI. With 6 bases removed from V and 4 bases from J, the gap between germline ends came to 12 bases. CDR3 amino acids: CASSPRGAYGYTF. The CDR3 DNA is TGTGCCAGCAGCCCGCGGGGGGCCTATGGCTACACCTTC.

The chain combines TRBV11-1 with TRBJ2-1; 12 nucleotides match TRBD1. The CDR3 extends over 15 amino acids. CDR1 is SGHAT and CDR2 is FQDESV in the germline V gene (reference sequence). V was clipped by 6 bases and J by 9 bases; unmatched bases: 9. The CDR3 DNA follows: TGTGCCAGCAGAAGTCCGGGACAGGGGGCCGGTGAGCAGTTCTTC. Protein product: CASRSPGQGAGEQFF.

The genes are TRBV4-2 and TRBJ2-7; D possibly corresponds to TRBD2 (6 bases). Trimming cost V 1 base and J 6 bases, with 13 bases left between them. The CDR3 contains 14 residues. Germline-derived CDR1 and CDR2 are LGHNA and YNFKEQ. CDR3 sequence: CASSQVGKGGEQYF. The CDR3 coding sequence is TGTGCCAGCAGCCAAGTAGGGAAGGGAGGCGAGCAGTACTTC.

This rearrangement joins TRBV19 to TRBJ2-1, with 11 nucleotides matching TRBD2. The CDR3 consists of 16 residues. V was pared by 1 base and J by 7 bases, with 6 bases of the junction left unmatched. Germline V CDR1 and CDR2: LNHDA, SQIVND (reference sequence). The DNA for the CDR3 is TGTGCCAGTAGTATAGTGATAGCGGGGGGGCGGAATGAGCAGTTCTTC. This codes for CASSIVIAGGRNEQFF.

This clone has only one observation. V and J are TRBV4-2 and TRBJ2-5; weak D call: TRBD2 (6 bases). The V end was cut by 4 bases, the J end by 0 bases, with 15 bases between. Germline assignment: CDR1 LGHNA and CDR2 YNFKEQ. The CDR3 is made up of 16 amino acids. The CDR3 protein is CASSPRDSGDQETQYF. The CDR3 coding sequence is TGTGCCAGCAGCCCTCGGGATAGCGGAGACCAAGAGACCCAGTACTTC.

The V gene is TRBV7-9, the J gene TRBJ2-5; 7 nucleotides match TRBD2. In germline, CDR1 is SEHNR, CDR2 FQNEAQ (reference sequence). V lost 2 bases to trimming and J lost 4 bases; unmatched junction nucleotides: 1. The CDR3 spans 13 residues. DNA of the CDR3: TGTGCCAGCAGCTTATGGGGGGGAGAGACCCAGTACTTC. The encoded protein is CASSLWGGETQYF.

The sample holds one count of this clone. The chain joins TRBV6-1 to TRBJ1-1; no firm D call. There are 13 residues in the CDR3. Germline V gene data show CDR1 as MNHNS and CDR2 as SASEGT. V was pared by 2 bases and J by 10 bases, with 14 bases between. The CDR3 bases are TGTGCCAGCAGTGAACGGAGGATGCTTGGAGCTTTCTTT. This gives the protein CASSERRMLGAFF.

The CDR3 spells CASRQQPGQGEEKLFF. DNA of the CDR3: TGTGCCAGCAGACAGCAACCGGGACAGGGGGAGGAAAAACTGTTTTTT. V usage is TRBV28 and J usage is TRBJ1-4, with 11 bases identical to TRBD1. The junction had 11 bases not matched to a gene; V was cut back by 6 bases and J by 8 bases. CDR1 and CDR2 from the germline V gene are MDHEN and SYDVKM. The CDR3 covers 16 residues.

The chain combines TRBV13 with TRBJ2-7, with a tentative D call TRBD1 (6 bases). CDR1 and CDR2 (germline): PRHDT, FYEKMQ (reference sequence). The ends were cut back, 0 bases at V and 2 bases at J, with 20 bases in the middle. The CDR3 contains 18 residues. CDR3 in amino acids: CASSLGRGQTFSPYEQYF. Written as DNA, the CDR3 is TGTGCCAGCAGCTTAGGCCGTGGACAGACCTTCTCTCCCTACGAGCAGTACTTC. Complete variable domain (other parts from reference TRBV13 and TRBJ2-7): AAGVIQSPRHLIKEKRETATLKCYPIPRHDTVYWYQQGPGQDPQFLISFYEKMQSDKGSIPDRFSAQQFSDYHSELNMSSLELGDSALYFCASSLGRGQTFSPYEQYFGPGTRLTVT.

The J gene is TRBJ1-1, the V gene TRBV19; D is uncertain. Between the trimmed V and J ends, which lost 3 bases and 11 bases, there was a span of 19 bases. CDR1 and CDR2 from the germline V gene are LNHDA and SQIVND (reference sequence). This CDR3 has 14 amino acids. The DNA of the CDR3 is TGTGCCAGTAGTATCAGGTTAGGCGGGCCAAACGCTTTCTTT. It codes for CASSIRLGGPNAFF.

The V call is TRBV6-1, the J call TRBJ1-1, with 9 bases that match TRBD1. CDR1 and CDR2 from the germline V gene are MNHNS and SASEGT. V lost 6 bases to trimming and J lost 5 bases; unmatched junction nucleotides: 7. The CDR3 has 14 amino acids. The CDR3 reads CASSQQGARTEAFF. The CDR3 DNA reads TGTGCCAGCAGCCAACAGGGGGCCCGGACTGAAGCTTTCTTT.

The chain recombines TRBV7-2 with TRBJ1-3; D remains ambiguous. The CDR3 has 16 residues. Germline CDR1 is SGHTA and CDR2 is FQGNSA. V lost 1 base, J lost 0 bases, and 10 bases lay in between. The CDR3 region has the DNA TGTGCCAGCAGCTTAGTGGCAGGTACCTCTGGAAACACCATATATTTT. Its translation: CASSLVAGTSGNTIYF.

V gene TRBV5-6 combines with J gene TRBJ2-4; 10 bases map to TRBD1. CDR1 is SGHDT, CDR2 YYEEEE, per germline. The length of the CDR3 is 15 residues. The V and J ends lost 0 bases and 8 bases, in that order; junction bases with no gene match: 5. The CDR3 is CASSLGGTGVYIQYF. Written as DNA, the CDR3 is TGTGCCAGCAGCTTGGGGGGGACAGGGGTTTACATTCAGTACTTC.

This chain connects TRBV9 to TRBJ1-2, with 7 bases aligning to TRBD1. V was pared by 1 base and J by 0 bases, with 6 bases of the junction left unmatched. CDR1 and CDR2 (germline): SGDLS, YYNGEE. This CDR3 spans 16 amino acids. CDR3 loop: CASSVRGQGSNYGYTF. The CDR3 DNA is TGTGCCAGCAGCGTAAGGGGGCAGGGTTCTAACTATGGCTACACCTTC.

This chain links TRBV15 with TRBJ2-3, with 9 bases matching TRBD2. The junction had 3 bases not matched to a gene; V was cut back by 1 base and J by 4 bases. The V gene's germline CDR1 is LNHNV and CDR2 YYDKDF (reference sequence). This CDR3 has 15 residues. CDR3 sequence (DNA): TGTGCCACCAGCAGAGGACTAGCGGAGGCAGATACGCAGTATTTT. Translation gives CATSRGLAEADTQYF.

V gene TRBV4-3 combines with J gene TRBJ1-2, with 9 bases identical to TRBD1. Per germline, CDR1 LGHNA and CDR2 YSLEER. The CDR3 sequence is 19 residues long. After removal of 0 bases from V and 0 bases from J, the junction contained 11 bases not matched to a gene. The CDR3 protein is CASSQEPTGGPEANYGYTF. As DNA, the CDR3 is TGCGCCAGCAGCCAAGAACCTACAGGGGGCCCCGAAGCTAACTATGGCTACACCTTC.

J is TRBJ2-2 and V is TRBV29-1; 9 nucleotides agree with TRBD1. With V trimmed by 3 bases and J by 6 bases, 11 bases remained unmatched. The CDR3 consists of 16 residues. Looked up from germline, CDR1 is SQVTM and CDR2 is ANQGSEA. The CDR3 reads CSVEDRGPPIPGELFF. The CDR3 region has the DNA TGCAGCGTTGAGGACAGGGGTCCTCCAATTCCCGGGGAGCTGTTTTTT.

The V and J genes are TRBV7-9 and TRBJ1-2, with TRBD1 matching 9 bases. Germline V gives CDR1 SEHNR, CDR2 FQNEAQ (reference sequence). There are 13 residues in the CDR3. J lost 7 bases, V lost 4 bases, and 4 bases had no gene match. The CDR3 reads CASSSGTGSGYTF. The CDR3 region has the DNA TGTGCCAGCAGCTCAGGGACAGGGTCTGGCTACACCTTC.

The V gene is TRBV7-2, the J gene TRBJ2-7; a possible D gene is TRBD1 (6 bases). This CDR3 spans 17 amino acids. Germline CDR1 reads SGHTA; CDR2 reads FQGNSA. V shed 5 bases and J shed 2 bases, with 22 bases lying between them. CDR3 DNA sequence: TGTGCCAGCAGCACCTCCGGGACACCCACTTCACCCTACGAGCAGTACTTC. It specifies CASSTSGTPTSPYEQYF.

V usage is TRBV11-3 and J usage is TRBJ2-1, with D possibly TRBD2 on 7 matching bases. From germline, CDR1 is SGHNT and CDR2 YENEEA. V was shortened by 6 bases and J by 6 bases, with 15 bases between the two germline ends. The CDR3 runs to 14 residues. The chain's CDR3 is CASSWRGPPNEQFF. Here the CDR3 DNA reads TGTGCCAGCAGTTGGCGGGGGCCGCCCAATGAGCAGTTCTTC.

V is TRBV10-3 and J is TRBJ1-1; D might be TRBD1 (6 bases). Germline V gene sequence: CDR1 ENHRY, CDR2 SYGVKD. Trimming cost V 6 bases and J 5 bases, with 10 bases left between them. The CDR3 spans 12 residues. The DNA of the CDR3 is TGTGCCATCAGGGGGGGGGCGACTGAAGCTTTCTTT. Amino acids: CAIRGGATEAFF.

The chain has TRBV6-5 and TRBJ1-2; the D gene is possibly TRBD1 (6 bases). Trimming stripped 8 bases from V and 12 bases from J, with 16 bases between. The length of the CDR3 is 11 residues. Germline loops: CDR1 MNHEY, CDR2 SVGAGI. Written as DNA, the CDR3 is TGTGCCAGCGGAATGGGGGCCAGCCACACCTTC. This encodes CASGMGASHTF.

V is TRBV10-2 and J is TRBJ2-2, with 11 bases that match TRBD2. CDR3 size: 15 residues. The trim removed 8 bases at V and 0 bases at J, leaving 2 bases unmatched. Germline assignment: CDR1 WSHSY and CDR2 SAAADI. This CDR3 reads CASVLAGANTGELFF. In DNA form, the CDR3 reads TGCGCCAGCGTACTAGCGGGGGCGAACACCGGGGAGCTGTTTTTT.

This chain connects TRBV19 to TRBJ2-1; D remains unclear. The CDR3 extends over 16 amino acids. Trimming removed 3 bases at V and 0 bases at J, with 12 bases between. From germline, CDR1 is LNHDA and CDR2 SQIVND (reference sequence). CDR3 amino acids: CASSIYTVLSYNEQFF. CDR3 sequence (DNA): TGTGCCAGTAGTATCTATACCGTCCTCTCCTACAATGAGCAGTTCTTC.

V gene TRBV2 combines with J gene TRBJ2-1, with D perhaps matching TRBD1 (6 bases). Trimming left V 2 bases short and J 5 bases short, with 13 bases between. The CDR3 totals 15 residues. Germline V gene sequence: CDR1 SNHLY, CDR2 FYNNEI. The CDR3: CASSETDSAHNEQFF. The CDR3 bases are TGTGCCAGCAGTGAAACGGACAGTGCCCACAATGAGCAGTTCTTC.

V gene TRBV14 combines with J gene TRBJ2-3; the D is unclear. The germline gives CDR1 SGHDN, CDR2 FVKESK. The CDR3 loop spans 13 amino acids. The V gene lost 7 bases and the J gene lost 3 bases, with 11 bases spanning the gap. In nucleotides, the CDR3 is TGTGCCAGCACCCCCAGGTGGACAGATACGCAGTATTTT. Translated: CASTPRWTDTQYF.

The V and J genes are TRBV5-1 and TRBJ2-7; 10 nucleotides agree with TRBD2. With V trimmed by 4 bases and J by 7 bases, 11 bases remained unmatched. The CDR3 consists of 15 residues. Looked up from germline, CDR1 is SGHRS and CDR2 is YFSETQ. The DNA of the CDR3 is TGCGCCAGCAGCCCTGTGGTAGCGGGGGGCCCGGAGCAGTACTTC. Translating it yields CASSPVVAGGPEQYF.